One T cell receptor beta chain is described in this entry. The sample is drawn from a study of identical twins. Only healthy Caucasians were included as donors. CDR1 is LGHNA and CDR2 is YNFKEQ in the germline V gene. CDR3 length equals 15 residues. V shed 0 bases, J shed 3 bases, and the junction held 5 bases outside the gene matches. In TCRdb, the 5' RACE reads were re-called with MiXCR into one record per CDR3 protein. The sample contains 1.5 million to 2 million distinct CDR3 sequences, roughly 35% of which appear only once. The sequence came from a newborn girl in good health. The sample consisted of cord blood. The chain is built from TRBV4-2 and TRBJ2-7, with 7 nucleotides matching TRBD2. The CDR3 coding sequence is TGTGCCAGCAGCCAAGATGGGGACTATAACTACGAGCAGTACTTC. Its protein is CASSQDGDYNYEQYF.